This entry features one TCR beta chain sequence. No antigen is known for it. Qualities for individual bases were not recorded, and no much larger clone is one base off. Library preparation used the immunoSEQ multiplex PCR assay. A mixture of 60 forward primers for TCR Vbeta segments and 13 reverse primers for TCR Jbeta segments was used in the multiplex PCR. The CDR3 region of rearranged TCR beta genes was amplified from genomic DNA with a multiplex PCR assay. Amplified TCR beta libraries were sequenced as 87-base-pair reads on the Illumina HiSeq System. As for the original processing: Across the roughly 600 repertoires, a later analysis counted tens of millions of unique TCR beta chains, roughly 11 million of which were shared by at least two donors. Raw reads were error-corrected and collapsed into unique sequences with a nearest-neighbor algorithm that merged closely related sequences to remove PCR and sequencing errors. CDR3 sequences were aligned to IMGT reference sequences to assign V, D and J gene segments. For a sequence to be retained, a match of at least six nucleotides to both a V gene segment and a J gene segment was required. Rearrangements were classified as productive when the CDR3 lacked stop codons and remained in frame with V and J, and all other rearrangements were classified as non-productive. Following IMGT convention, CDR3 was defined as the stretch from the second conserved V-encoded cysteine up to the conserved J-encoded phenylalanine. Sequences without an unambiguous match to a single V gene segment were excluded from the earlier analysis of almost 600 of the donors. In an earlier analysis of more than 500 of the donors, a V segment was called functional when productive rearrangements were above 56.7%, and segregating when the standard deviation between donors exceeded 5%. A statistical classification framework was built for diagnosing cytomegalovirus status from the catalog of TCR beta chain sequences. V and J gene assignment, in a later analysis, came from comparing TCR nucleotide sequences with IMGT/GENE-DB human TR gene sequences. In a later analysis, CDR3 sequences and most-parsimonious VDJ recombination scenarios were assigned using the TCRdist pipeline. In a later analysis, each TCR beta chain was defined by its CDR3 amino acid sequence together with its V-gene family, and reads without a unique V-gene family were excluded. A later analysis removed 592 highly shared, low-generation-probability nucleotide sequences to deal with suspected cross-contamination and a sequencing artifact. A later analysis calculated a clonal expansion index for each public chain from normalized within-repertoire ranks of inferred template counts. A later analysis computed generation probabilities with a VDJ recombination model fitted to out-of-frame rearrangements, and checked the results against IGoR. In a later analysis, hypergeometric tests were used to score TCR-TCR, TCR-HLA and TCR-CMV co-occurrence, with a repertoire-size bias correction applied to TCR pairs. A later analysis estimated false discovery rates by permuting HLA or CMV assignments 20 times. In a later analysis, co-occurring TCRs were grouped with DBSCAN, and TCRdist sequence similarity was added when clustering was performed within HLA-allele-positive subsets. Repertoires with fewer than 30,000 or more than 120,000 public chains were left out of co-occurrence clustering, as were roughly five repertoires with anomalous nucleotide sharing. TCRdb retrieved this table from immuneACCESS and kept in-frame rearrangements only. Not all clones are present; in checked studies, unresolved V genes account for under half, and no reason is known for the remainder. V and J calls and clone size are as listed in that table; D and trimming were resolved from the DNA. Recorded for this sample are over 95,000 clones; roughly 76% of them occurred a single time. The biggest ten clones account for roughly an eighth of the sample.

The cohort consisted of 600 to 750 healthy bone marrow donors. Cohort members were all nominally healthy when sampled, although unrecorded immune exposures were likely present. The donor tested CMV seropositive and was one of the 289 seropositive cohort members. Each donor provided a peripheral blood sample, and peripheral blood mononuclear cells were used for TCR beta sequencing. Genomic DNA was extracted from the blood cell samples with the Qiagen DNeasy Blood Extraction Kit. This entry comes from a study of cytomegalovirus exposure and HLA in healthy donors (dated by TCRdb to between 2016 and 2019). Background on the whole study: An earlier analysis of about 560 of the donors reported 276 Gb of sequence data and 95 million to 120 million unique TCR beta sequences obtained from roughly 170 million T cells. Along with the roughly 670-subject first cohort, a separate validation cohort of over a hundred different subjects was used. Donor age, sex, ethnicity and CMV serostatus were compiled alongside the repertoire data. All discovery cohort repertoires had been generated on a single sequencing platform. HLA typing included class I and class II loci at four-digit resolution. In a later analysis, previously published TCR beta repertoires from about 670 donors were re-analyzed and high-resolution HLA genotyping was added so that TCR occurrence patterns could be studied. The later analysis used no new phenotypic data to find candidate immune exposures, relying instead on TCR beta sequences and their occurrence across donors. Because of strong linkage in the cohort, roughly 5 DR-DQ haplotypes were treated as single units for association and clustering. The number of typed donors differed by locus: about 620-630 for A, B, C, DRB1 and DQB1; roughly 510 for DQA1; 606 for DPA1; and roughly 450 for DPB1. An early release that covered 640 HLA-typed donors contained around 300 gigabases of sequencing data and tens of millions of unique TCR sequences. To predict cytomegalovirus infection status, the study brought together high-throughput TCR immunosequencing, statistical association of individual TCRs with disease status, and machine learning. The genetic ancestry cluster associated with self-reported Caucasian donors included about 84% of the roughly 390 genotyped donors. A later genetic analysis took genome-wide SNP genotypes for about three fifths of the 666 donors and used that subset as a discovery cohort. Across some 400 genotyped donors of the cohort, an average of roughly 200,000 unique TCR beta nucleotide sequences per donor were sequenced, and 15% to 20% of those sequences were non-productive. The T cell repertoires of roughly 660 subjects were profiled by immunosequencing and related to cytomegalovirus serostatus. In an earlier analysis of roughly 540 of the donors, high-throughput TCR beta sequencing was used to judge whether each TCR beta V gene segment behaved as functional or pseudogenic. The aim of the study was to test whether cataloging public T cell receptors could identify signatures of past pathogen exposure.

Broad study findings and their caveats: Some IMGT-functional V segments, including TRBV6-2 and TRBV6-3, could not be distinguished by the 87-base-pair reads and were therefore excluded. An earlier analysis of approximately 530 of the donors showed that most TCR beta V segments appeared in productive rearrangements either about 87% or about 30% of the time, which broadly matched IMGT annotations. Specific HLA alleles were associated with 15,000 to 20,000 TCR beta sequences at a false discovery rate of 0.05 in a later analysis. According to a later analysis, parvovirus B19, influenza, CMV and Epstein-Barr virus appeared linked to several top co-occurrence clusters. Compared with equally common non-associated chains, HLA-associated TCR beta chains in a later analysis were more clonally expanded and had lower generation probabilities. The only immune exposure information available for the cohort was CMV serostatus. Cytomegalovirus status was reported to be diagnosed by the classifier with high specificity and sensitivity in both the original and validation cohorts. A further reported finding was that TCR beta sequences accurately predicted the HLA-A and HLA-B alleles for most subjects in the first cohort. The study listed 164 TCR beta chains as associated with cytomegalovirus. In a later analysis, most CMV-associated TCR beta chains were found to appear HLA-restricted, with HLA associations seemingly driven largely by CMV exposure. Because HLA typing was unavailable for some donors at each locus, only the typed subset was used in association tests. The presence/absence analyses assumed that sequencing depth was roughly uniform across donors, and that assumption may not be true. The authors suggested that the approach could potentially be generalized to other disease states and immunological phenotypes. In a later analysis, the rate of TCR association differed among HLA loci, with DRB1 alleles having the most associated TCRs and HLA-C alleles having the fewest. In vitro tests confirmed that three of the cytomegalovirus-associated TCR beta chains recognize cytomegalovirus antigens. Linkage disequilibrium might explain the correlated functional status among segregating V segments, but an unknown experimental factor could not be ruled out. Most TCR sequences were observed very rarely across donors, whereas some public TCRs were present in many individuals. Compared with the approximately 700-donor mean, donors in an Asian-associated ancestry cluster had fewer N-insertions in productive TCRs, according to a later genetic analysis. A cluster of highly shared sequence variants was judged likely to represent a technical artifact of the sequencing pipeline. Because counts were too low, seventeen rarely observed V segments, including chromosome 9 orphons, were left out of the earlier analysis of roughly 600 of the donors. The cohort was sequenced for TCR beta chains only, and without alpha or paired-chain data the features that could be detected were limited. When HLA alleles, especially DR and DQ, strongly co-occurred, TCR associations were difficult to assign to individual alleles. A later genetic analysis associated a missense DCLRE1C variant with V-gene and J-gene trimming of TCR beta chains, and an independent cohort replicated the association.

Measured from the cysteine to the phenylalanine, the CDR3 is 18 residues long. Only the CDR3 DNA stays, 54 bases, in frame from base 1. V sheds 4 bases and J sheds 3 bases, leaving 21 bases between their ends. Taken from the germline V gene, the CDR1 and CDR2 loops are KGHSH and LQKENI. The rearranged segments are TRBV18 and TRBJ1-4; the D gene lacks a confident call. This receptor was taken from a woman in her forties in good health and CMV-seropositive. What was sequenced was PBMCs. In nucleotide form, the sequence is TGTGCCAGCTCACTCAGCGGCGTACAAGGGATTTCTAATGAAAAACTGTTTTTT. It specifies CASSLSGVQGISNEKLFF. The full variable domain, with segments outside the CDR3 supplied by the reference TRBV18 and TRBJ1-4 proteins, appears as NAGVMQNPRHLVRRRGQEARLRCSPMKGHSHVYWYRQLPEEGLKFMVYLQKENIIDESGMPKERFSAEFPKEGPSILRIQQVVRGDSAAYFCASSLSGVQGISNEKLFFGSGTQLSVL.